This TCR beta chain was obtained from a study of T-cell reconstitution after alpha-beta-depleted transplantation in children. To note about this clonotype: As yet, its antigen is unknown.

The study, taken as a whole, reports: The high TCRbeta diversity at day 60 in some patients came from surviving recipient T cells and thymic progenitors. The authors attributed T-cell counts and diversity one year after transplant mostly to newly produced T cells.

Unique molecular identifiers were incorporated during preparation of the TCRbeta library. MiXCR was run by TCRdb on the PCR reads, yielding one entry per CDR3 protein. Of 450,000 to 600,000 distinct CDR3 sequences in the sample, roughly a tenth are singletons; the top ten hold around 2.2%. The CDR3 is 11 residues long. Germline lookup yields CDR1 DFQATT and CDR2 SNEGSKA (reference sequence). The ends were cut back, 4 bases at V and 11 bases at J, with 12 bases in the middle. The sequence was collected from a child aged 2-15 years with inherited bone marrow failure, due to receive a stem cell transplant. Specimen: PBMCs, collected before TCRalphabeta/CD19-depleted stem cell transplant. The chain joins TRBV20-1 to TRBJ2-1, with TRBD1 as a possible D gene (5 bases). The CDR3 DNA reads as TGCAGTGCTACCAAAGGGGAAAAGCAGTTCTTC. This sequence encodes CSATKGEKQFF.